This T cell receptor (beta chain) is drawn from a study of blood T cell repertoires in COVID-19. Study summary: Material from acute and convalescent COVID-19 was sourced from the United States, Italy and Spain. The cDNA or gDNA used as material had been derived from T cells, B-cell-depleted T cells, or PBMCs.

How the authors handled the data: Using reference gene primer amplification, nucleated cell counts were estimated. This table comes from immunoSEQ multiplex PCR, and its TCRdb copy is limited to in-frame clones, with some not included. V, J and clone size derive from that table, while D and trimming were established from the DNA sequence. The data hold approximately 110,000 clones, with 55% to 75% observed a single time. This clone showed up many times. The sequence came from a human donor with acute or convalescent COVID-19. The donor label of this sample is uncertain. What was sequenced was peripheral blood.

CDR3 coding DNA: TGTGCCAGTAGTATTGATGGGAGTGGAAAACTGTTTTTT. As protein: CASSIDGSGKLFF. The chain joins TRBV19 to TRBJ1-4; D is unresolved. Trimming shortened V by 3 bases and J by 10 bases, and 12 bases separated the two germline ends. CDR1 is LNHDA and CDR2 is SQIVND in the germline V gene (reference sequence). CDR3 length: 13 amino acids.